This T cell receptor beta chain appears in the sequencing data of a study of CD8 T cells in Susac syndrome. Reverse transcription of about 0.5 to 1 ug RNA used random hexamers. The CDR3 of TCR beta was amplified by immunoSEQ multiplex PCR across 54 Vbeta and 13 Jbeta. Via MiXCR, TCRdb re-called the immunoSEQ multiplex PCR reads, giving one row per CDR3 protein. The sample carries 45,000 to 55,000 distinct CDR3 sequences, approximately 94% recorded once. This CDR3 comprises 16 residues. Per the germline V gene, CDR1 is SGHVS and CDR2 is FNYEAQ. V lost 0 bases, J lost 4 bases, and 15 bases lay in between. CD8+ and CD4+ T cells from blood underwent TCR beta sequencing, which was carried out in a high-throughput format. Isolation of CD8+ and CD4+ T cells was performed negatively, whereas enrichment of TEMRA cells was done by FACS.

The receptor was isolated from a human donor in good health. The sequenced material came from CD8+ T cells from PBMCs. V and J are TRBV7-6 and TRBJ2-5; tentative D call: TRBD1 (5 bases). CDR3 nucleotides: TGTGCCAGCAGCTTAGCGTCAGGGATGCTTGGAGAGACCCAGTACTTC. It translates to CASSLASGMLGETQYF.